This TCR beta chain was documented in a study of T cells in Graves' hyperthyroidism and ophthalmopathy. Uncontrolled infection, other autoimmune disease, pregnancy or lactation led to exclusion. The CDR3 has 14 amino acids. V dropped 5 bases and J dropped 7; count of bases not matched to a gene: 7. CDR1 and CDR2 from the germline V gene are MNHEY and SMNVEV (reference sequence). Points on this clonotype: Its antigen is undetermined.

Researchers amplified the TCR beta CDR3 regions from RNA transcripts. An initial round of RT-PCR targeting the TCR CDR3 relied on the HTBI primer set. TCRdb fed the multiplex PCR reads into MiXCR, producing one record per CDR3 protein. This table has some 180,000 distinct CDR3 sequences, less than 20% appearing once. Study-wide findings and caveats: Most clonotypes that expanded in the thyroid above 0.001 also showed up in blood.

V gene TRBV27 combines with J gene TRBJ2-7, with 11 bases lining up with TRBD1. Source material: blood. This receptor was taken from a woman aged 45-59 years with Graves' hyperthyroidism. This CDR3 is CASSAQDRGQEQYF. The DNA for the CDR3 is TGTGCCAGCAGTGCCCAGGACAGGGGGCAAGAGCAGTACTTC.